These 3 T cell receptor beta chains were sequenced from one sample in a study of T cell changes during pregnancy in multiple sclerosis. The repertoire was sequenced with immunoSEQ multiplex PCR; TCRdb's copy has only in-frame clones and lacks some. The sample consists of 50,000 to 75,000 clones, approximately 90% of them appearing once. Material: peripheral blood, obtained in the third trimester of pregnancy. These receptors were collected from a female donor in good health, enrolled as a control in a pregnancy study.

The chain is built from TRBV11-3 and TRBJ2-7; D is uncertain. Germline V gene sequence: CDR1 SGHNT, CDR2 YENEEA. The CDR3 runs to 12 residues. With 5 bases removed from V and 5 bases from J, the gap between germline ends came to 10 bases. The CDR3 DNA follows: TGTGCCAGCAGCCCATTCACTGACGAGCAGTACTTC. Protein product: CASSPFTDEQYF.

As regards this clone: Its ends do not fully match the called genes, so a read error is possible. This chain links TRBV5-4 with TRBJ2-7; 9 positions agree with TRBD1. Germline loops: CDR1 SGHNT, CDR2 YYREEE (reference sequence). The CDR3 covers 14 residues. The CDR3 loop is CASRLDRGSYEQYF. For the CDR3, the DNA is TGTGCCAGCAGGTTGGACAGGGGCTCCTACGAGCAGTACTTC.

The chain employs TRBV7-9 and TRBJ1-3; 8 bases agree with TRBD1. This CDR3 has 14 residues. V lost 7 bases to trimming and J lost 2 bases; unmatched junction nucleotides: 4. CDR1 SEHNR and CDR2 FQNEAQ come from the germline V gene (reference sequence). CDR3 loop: CASIMDRAGNTIYF. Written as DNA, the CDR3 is TGTGCCAGCATCATGGACAGGGCTGGAAACACCATATATTTT.